Presented here are 7 T cell receptor beta chains from one specimen sequenced in a study of response to subunit inactivated influenza vaccine. TCRdb ran MiXCR on the RT-PCR reads and lists one entry per CDR3 protein. The sample lists some 500,000 distinct CDR3 sequences, 10% to 15% occurring once. The specimen comprised PBMCs from blood, sampled about 40 days after vaccination. The receptor source for this set is a man aged 50-59 years who received an inactivated influenza vaccine.

This rearrangement joins TRBV11-1 to TRBJ2-3, with unresolved D. V was shortened by 0 bases and J by 3 bases, with 7 bases between the two germline ends. The CDR3 totals 14 residues. Germline CDR1 reads SGHAT; CDR2 reads FQDESV (reference sequence). CDR3 amino acids: CASSLALTTDTQYF. The CDR3 DNA follows: TGTGCCAGCAGCTTAGCCCTGACTACAGATACGCAGTATTTT.

Details on this clonotype: At one boundary the junction diverges from the germline segment, which might be a read error. The chain carries TRBV4-1 and TRBJ2-5; 7 nucleotides agree with TRBD2. Per germline, CDR1 MGHRA and CDR2 YSYEKL. CDR3 length: 15 residues. The CDR3 protein is CASSVRRGVQEAQYF. Written as DNA, the CDR3 is TGCGCCAGCAGCGTTAGACGGGGGGTTCAAGAGGCCCAGTACTTC.

This clonotype occurred a few times. The genes are TRBV20-1 and TRBJ2-3; 8 nucleotides agree with TRBD2. CDR3 length equals 11 residues. The germline V gene has CDR1 DFQATT and CDR2 SNEGSKA (reference sequence). The DNA of the CDR3 is TGCAGCCCGGGGGGGGGAGATACGCAGTATTTT. Translating it yields CSPGGGDTQYF.

This clonotype was recorded at least ten times. The J gene is TRBJ2-3, the V gene TRBV28; maybe TRBD2 (5 bases). The V gene lost 5 bases and the J gene lost 10 bases, with 13 bases spanning the gap. CDR1 MDHEN and CDR2 SYDVKM come from the germline V gene. The CDR3 runs 12 residues. In DNA, the CDR3 is TGTGCCAGCAGTCGATCTGCGGGTCCGCAGTATTTT. Its translation: CASSRSAGPQYF.

The V call is TRBV5-6, the J call TRBJ2-1, with 8 bases fitting TRBD1. The germline V gene has CDR1 SGHDT and CDR2 YYEEEE. With V trimmed by 4 bases and J by 5 bases, 11 bases remained unmatched. There are 16 residues in the CDR3. CDR3 protein: CASSALGRTGNNEQFF. The CDR3 DNA follows: TGTGCCAGCAGCGCCTTGGGTAGGACAGGGAACAATGAGCAGTTCTTC.

This clonotype was detected a few times. J is TRBJ2-5 and V is TRBV3-1; 14 nucleotides line up with TRBD2. The length of the CDR3 is 17 residues. From germline, CDR1 is LGHDT and CDR2 YNNKEL (reference sequence). V shed 3 bases, J shed 4 bases, and the junction held 7 bases outside the gene matches. CDR3 amino acids: CASSQGTSGSIRETQYF. Written as DNA, the CDR3 is TGTGCCAGCAGCCAGGGGACTAGCGGGAGTATCCGAGAGACCCAGTACTTC.

This clonotype was picked up many times. This rearrangement joins TRBV10-3 to TRBJ2-1, with 12 positions matching TRBD2. The CDR3 is 17 residues long. Germline values: CDR1 ENHRY, CDR2 SYGVKD. V was clipped by 0 bases and J by 5 bases; unmatched bases: 5. CDR3 nucleotides: TGTGCCATCAGTGAGTCCCTAGCGGGAGGGCCTGACAATGAGCAGTTCTTC. The encoded protein is CAISESLAGGPDNEQFF.